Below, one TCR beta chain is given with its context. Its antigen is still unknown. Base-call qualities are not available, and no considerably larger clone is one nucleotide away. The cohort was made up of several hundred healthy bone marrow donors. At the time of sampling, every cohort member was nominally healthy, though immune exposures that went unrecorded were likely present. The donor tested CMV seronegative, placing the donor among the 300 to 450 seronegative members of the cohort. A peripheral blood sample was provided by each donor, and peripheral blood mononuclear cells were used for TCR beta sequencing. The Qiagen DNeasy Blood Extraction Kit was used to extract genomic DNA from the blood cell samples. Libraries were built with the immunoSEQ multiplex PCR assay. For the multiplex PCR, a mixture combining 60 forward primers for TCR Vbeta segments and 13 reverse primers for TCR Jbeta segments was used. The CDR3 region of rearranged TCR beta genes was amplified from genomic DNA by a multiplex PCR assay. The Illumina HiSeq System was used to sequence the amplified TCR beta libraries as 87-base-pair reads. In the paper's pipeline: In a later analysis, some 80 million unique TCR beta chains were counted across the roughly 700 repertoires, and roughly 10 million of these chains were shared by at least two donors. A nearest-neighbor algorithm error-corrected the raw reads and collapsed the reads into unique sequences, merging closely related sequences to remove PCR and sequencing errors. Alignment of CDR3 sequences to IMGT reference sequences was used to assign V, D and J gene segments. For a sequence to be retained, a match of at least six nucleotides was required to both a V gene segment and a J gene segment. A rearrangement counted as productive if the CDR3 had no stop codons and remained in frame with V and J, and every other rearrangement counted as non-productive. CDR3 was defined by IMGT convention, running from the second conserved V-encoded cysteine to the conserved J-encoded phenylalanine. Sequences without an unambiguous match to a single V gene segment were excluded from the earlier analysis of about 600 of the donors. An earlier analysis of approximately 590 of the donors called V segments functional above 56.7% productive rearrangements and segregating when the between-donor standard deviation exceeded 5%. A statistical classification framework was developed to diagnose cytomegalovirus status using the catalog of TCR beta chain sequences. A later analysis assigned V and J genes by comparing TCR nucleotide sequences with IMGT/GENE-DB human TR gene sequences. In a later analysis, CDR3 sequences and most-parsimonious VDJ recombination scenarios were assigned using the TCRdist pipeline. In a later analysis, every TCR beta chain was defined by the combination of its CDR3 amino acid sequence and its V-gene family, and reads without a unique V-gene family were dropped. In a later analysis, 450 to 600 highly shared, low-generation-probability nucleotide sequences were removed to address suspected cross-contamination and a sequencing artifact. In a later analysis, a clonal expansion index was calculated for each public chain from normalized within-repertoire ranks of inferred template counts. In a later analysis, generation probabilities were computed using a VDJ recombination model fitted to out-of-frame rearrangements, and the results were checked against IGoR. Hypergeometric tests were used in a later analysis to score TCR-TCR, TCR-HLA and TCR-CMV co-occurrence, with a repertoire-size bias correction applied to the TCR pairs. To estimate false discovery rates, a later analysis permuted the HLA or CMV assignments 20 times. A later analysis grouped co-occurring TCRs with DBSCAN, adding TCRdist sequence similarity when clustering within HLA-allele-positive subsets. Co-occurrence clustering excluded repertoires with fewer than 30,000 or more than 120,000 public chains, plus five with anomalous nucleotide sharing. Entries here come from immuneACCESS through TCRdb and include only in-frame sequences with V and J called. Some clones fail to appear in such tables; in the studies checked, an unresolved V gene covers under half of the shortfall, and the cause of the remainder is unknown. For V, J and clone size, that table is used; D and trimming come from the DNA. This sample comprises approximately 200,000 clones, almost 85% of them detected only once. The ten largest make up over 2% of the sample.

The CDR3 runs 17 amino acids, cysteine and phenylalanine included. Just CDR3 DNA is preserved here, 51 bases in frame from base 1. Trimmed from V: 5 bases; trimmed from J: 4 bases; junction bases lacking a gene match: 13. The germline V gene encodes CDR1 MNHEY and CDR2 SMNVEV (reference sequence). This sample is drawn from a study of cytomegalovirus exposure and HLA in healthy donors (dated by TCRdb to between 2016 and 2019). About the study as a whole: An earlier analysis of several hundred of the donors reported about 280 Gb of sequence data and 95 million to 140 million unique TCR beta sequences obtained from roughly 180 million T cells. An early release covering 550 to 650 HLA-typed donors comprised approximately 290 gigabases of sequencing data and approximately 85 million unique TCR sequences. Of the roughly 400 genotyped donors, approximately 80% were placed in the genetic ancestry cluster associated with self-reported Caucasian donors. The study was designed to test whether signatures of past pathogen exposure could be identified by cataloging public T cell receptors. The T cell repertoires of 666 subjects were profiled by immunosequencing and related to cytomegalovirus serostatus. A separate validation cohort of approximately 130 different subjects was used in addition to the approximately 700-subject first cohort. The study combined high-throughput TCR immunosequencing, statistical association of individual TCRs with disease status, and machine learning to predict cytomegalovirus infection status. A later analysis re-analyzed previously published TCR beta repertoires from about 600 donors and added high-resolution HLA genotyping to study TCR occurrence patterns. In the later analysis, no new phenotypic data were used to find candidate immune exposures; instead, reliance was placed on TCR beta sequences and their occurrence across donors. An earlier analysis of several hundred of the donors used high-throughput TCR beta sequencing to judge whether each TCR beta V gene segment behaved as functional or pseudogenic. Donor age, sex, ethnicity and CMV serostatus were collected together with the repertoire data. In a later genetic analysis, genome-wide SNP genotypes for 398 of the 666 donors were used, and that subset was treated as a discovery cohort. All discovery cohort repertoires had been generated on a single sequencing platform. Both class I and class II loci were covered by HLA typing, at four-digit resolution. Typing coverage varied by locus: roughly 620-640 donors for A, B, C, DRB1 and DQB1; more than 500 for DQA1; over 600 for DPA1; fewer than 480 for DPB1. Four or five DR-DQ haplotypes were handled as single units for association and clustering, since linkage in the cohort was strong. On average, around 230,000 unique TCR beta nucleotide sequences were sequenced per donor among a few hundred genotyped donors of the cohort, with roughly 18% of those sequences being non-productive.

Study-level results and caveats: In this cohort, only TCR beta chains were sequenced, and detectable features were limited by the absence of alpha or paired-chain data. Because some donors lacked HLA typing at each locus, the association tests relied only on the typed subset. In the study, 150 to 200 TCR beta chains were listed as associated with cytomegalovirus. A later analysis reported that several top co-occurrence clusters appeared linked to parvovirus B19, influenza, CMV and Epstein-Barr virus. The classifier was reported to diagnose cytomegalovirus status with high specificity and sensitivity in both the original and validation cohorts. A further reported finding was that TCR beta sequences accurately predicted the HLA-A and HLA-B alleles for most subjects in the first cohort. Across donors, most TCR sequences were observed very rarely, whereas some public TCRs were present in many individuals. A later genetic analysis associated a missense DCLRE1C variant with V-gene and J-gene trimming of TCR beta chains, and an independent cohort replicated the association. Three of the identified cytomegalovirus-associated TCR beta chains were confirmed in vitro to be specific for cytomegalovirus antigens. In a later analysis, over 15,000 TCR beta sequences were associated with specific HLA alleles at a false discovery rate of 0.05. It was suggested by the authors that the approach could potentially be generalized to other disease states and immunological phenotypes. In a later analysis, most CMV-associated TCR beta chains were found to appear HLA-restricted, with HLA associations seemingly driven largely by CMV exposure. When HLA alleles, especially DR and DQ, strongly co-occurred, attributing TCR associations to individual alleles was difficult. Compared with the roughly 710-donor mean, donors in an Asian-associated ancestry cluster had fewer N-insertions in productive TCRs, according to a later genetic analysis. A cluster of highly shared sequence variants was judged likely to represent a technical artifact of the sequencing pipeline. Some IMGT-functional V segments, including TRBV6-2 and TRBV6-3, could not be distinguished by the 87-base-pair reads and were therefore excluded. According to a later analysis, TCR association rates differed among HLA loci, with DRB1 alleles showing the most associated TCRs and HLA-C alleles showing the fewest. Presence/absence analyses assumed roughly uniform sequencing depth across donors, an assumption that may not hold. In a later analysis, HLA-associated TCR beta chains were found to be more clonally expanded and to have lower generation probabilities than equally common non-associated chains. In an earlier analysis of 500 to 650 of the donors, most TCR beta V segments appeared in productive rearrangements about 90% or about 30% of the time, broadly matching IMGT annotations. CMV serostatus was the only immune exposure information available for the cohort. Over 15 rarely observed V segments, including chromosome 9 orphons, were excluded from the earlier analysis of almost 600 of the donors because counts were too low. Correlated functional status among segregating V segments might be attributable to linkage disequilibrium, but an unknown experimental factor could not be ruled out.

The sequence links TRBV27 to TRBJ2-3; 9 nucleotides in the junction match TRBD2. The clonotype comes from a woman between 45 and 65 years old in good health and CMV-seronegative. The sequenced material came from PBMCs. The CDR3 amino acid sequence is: CASSALYVAGVADTQYF. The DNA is TGTGCCAGCAGTGCCCTTTATGTAGCGGGAGTTGCAGATACGCAGTATTTT.